This T cell receptor beta chain originates from a study of PD-1 blockade in classical Hodgkin lymphoma. Notes on the study in general: Causes of the repertoire differences remain undefined, possibly disease activity or prior therapy.

V was cut by 6 bases and J by 2 bases, with 9 bases left in between. Germline V gives CDR1 MNHEY, CDR2 SMNVEV (reference sequence). The CDR3 loop spans 13 amino acids. A single count supports this clone. Its antigen is unidentified. Indicated time point: cycle 4 day 1 (C4D1), after more than 5 weeks of nivolumab. Every patient relapsed after autologous stem cell transplantation, and brentuximab vedotin exposure varied. The data were produced by immunoSEQ multiplex PCR, yet TCRdb's version contains in-frame clones alone and is incomplete. The repertoire holds 34,000 or so clones, with about 81% as singletons.

This clonotype was obtained from a human donor with classical Hodgkin lymphoma. Source: peripheral blood mononuclear cells (PBMCs), taken before the fourth cycle of nivolumab. The rearrangement uses TRBV27 and TRBJ2-3; no clear D. CDR3 DNA: TGTGCCAGCAGCCATGGGCCCACAGATACGCAGTATTTT. Its protein product is CASSHGPTDTQYF.